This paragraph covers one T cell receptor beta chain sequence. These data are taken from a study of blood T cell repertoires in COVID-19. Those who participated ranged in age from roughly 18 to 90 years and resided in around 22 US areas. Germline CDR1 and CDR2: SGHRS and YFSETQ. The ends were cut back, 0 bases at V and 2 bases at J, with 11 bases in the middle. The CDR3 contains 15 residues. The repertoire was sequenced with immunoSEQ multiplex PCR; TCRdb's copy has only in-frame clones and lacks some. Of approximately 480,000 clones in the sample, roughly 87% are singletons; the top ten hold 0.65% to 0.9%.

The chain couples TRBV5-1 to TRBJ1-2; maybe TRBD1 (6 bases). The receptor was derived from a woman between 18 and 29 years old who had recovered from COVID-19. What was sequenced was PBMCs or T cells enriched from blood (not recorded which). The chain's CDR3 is CASSLALGGNYGYTF. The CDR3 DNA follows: TGCGCCAGCAGCTTGGCGTTAGGGGGAAACTATGGCTACACCTTC.